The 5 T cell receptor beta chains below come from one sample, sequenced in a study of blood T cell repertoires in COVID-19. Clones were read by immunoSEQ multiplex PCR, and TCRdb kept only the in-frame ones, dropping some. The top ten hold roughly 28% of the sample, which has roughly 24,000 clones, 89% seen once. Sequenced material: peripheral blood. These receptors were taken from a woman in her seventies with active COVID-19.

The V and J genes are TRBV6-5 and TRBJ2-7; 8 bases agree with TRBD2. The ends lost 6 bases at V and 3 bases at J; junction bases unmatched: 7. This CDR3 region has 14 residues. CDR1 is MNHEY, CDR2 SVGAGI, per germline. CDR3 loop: CASSFGAGDYEQYF. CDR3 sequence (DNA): TGTGCCAGCAGCTTCGGAGCGGGAGACTACGAGCAGTACTTC.

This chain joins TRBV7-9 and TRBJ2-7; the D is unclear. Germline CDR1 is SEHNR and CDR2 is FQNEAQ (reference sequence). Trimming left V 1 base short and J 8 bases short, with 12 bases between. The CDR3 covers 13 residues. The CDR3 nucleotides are TGTGCCAGCAGCTTAGGGGTAGACTGGAAGCAGTACTTC. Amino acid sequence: CASSLGVDWKQYF. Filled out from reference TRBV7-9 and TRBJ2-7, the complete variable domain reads DTGVSQNPRHKITKRGQNVTFRCDPISEHNRLYWYRQTLGQGPEFLTYFQNEAQLEKSRLLSDRFSAERPKGSFSTLEIQRTEQGDSAMYLCASSLGVDWKQYFGPGTRLTVT.

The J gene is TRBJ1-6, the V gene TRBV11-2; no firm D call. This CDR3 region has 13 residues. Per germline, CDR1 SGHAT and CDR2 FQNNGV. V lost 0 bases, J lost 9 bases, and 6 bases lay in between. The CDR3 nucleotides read TGTGCCAGCAGCTTAGATTGGAGTTCACCCCTCCACTTT. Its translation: CASSLDWSSPLHF.

The CDR3 spells CASSDRGPYEQYF. DNA of the CDR3: TGTGCCAGCAGCGACAGGGGGCCCTACGAGCAGTACTTC. V and J are TRBV6-2 or TRBV6-3 and TRBJ2-7, with 10 bases that match TRBD1. Trimming cost V 6 bases and J 2 bases; bases outside gene matches: 1. The V gene's germline CDR1 is MNHEY and CDR2 SVGEGT. CDR3 length: 13 residues.

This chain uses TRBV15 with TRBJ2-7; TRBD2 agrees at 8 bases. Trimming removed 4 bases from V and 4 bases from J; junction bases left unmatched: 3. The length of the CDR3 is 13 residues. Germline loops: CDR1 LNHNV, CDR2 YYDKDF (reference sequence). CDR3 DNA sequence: TGTGCCACCAGCATCGGGGGGGGATACGAGCAGTACTTC. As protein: CATSIGGGYEQYF. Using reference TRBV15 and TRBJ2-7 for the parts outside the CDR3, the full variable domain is DAMVIQNPRYQVTQFGKPVTLSCSQTLNHNVMYWYQQKSSQAPKLLFHYYDKDFNNEADTPDNFQSRRPNTSFCFLDIRSPGLGDTAMYLCATSIGGGYEQYFGPGTRLTVT.